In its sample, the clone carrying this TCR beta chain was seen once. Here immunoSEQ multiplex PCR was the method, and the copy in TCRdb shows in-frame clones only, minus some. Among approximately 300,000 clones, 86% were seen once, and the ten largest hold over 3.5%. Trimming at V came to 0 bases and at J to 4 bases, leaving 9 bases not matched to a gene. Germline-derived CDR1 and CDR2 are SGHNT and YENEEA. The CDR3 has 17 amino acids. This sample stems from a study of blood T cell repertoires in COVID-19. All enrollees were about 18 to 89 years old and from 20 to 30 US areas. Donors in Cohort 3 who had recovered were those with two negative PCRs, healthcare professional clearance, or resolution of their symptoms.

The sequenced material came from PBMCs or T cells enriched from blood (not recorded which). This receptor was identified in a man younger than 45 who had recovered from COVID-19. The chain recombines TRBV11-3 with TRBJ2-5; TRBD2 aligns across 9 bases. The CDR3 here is CASSLDQVAGARETQYF. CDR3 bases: TGTGCCAGCAGCTTAGATCAGGTAGCGGGAGCCAGAGAGACCCAGTACTTC.